This TCR beta chain emerged from a study of T cell responses to AZD1222 COVID-19 vaccine. Sequenced by immunoSEQ multiplex PCR; TCRdb stores in-frame clones only, minus some. The sample includes 75,000 to 95,000 clones, 85% of them seen just once. The CDR3 spans 13 residues. Germline CDR1 SEHNR, CDR2 FQNEAQ (reference sequence). Trimming took 3 bases from V and 4 from J, leaving 8 bases between them. Second-dose intervals of approximately 4 or approximately 12 weeks were pooled. The TCR sequence derives from an adult who received the AZD1222 COVID-19 vaccine. This specimen consisted of peripheral blood, obtained 28 days after the second AZD1222 dose. The chain has TRBV7-9 and TRBJ2-3; no reliable D call. As DNA, the CDR3 is TGTGCCAGCAGCTTTCCACCCCCAGATACGCAGTATTTT. Translated, it gives CASSFPPPDTQYF.